The present entry profiles one T cell receptor beta chain with its context. The CDR3 runs to 13 residues. After removal of 3 bases from V and 7 bases from J, the junction contained 5 bases not matched to a gene. In the original workflow: Amplification from reference gene primers served as the basis for estimated nucleated cell counts. Profiled with immunoSEQ multiplex PCR; TCRdb holds only in-frame clones, not every one. V, J and clone size derive from that table, while D and trimming were established from the DNA sequence. The data show roughly 290,000 clones, around four fifths seen once. This entry belongs to a study of blood T cell repertoires in COVID-19. Study as a whole: Whether acute or convalescent, the COVID-19 samples came from the United States, Italy and Spain.

The TCR comes from a woman aged 45-65 years with active or convalescent COVID-19. Material: peripheral blood. The chain joins TRBV12-3 or TRBV12-4 to TRBJ1-1; 7 nucleotides match TRBD1. CDR3 nucleotide sequence: TGTGCCAGCAGTTTGGACAGGTTTGATGAAGCTTTCTTT. Amino acid sequence: CASSLDRFDEAFF.